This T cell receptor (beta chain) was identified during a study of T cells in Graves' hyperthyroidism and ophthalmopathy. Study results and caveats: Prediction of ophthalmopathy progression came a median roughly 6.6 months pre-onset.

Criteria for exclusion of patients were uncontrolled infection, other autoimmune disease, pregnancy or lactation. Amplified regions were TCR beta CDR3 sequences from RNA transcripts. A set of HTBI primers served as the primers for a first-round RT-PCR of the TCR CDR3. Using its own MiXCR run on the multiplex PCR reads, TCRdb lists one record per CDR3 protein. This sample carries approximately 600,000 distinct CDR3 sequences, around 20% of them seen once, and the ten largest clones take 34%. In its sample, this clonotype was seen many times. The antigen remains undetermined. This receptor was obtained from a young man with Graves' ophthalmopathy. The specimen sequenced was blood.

The chain's CDR3 is CASSLAGAKETQYF. DNA of the CDR3: TGTGCCAGCTCACTCGCTGGCGCAAAAGAGACCCAGTACTTC. V and J are TRBV18 and TRBJ2-5; D call uncertain. The germline V and J ends were trimmed by 4 bases and 3 bases, with 12 bases remaining between them. This CDR3 contains 14 residues. Germline CDR1 and CDR2: KGHSH and LQKENI.